The TCR beta chain described here comes from a study of blood T cell repertoires in COVID-19 (dated by TCRdb to 2018 to 2021). In terms of the full investigation: Samples from collaborators originated in the United States, Italy and Spain and spanned both the acute and convalescent phases of COVID-19. The prospective study material was composed of cDNA or gDNA derived from T cells, B-cell-depleted T cells, or PBMCs. Subjects who had been exposed to COVID-19, were actively infected with it, or had recovered from it provided the deeply sampled blood TCRbeta repertoires that made up the dataset. The repertoires were released in a freely available public database intended as a resource for research on the immune response to SARS-CoV-2. The samples were drawn from the first 160 participants of the ongoing ImmuneRACE study and from 1,200 or so subjects provided by 6 global collaborators. Sample metadata almost always included a de-identified subject ID, COVID-19 status, age in years and sex. Where available, HLA class I and class II types were obtained from metadata supplied by the sample provider rather than from assay-based typing. Results the study describes overall, beyond this receptor: Clinical and demographic metadata were provided uncurated, with the amount varying by source and participant.

From a lookup of the germline V gene, CDR1 and CDR2 are SGHRS and YFSETQ. The junction shows trimming of 7 bases on V and 0 bases on J, plus 11 bases between the germline ends. Spanning cysteine to phenylalanine, the CDR3 consists of 14 amino acids. This entry keeps only the CDR3 DNA: 42 bases, framed from base 1. TCRbeta CDR3 regions were amplified from genomic DNA using the immunoSEQ Assay, a bias-controlled multiplex PCR. Under the source paper's analysis protocol: The number of nucleated cells in each sample was estimated by amplification of reference gene primers within the assay. To quantify the absolute abundance of each unique TCRbeta CDR3 rearrangement, sequence reads were collapsed and filtered. For each sample, productive Simpson clonality was calculated as the square root of Simpson's diversity index across productive rearrangements. Sourced from immuneACCESS, this table was stored by TCRdb with only in-frame sequences that have V and J called. A share of the clones is absent; for the studies checked, an unresolved V gene accounts for under half, and the remainder has no known explanation. V and J calls and clone size are as listed in that table; D and trimming were resolved from the DNA. This sample gives about 160,000 clones in total; 79% of them show up just once. The leading ten clones occupy 7.5% to 8.5% of the sample.

This clone was recorded a few times. Its antigen remains unidentified. No much larger clonotype is one base removed from it; base qualities were not supplied. In Seattle, one collaborating source enrolled patients while the infection was active and tracked those patients longitudinally over the course of disease. The collaborating institutions used their own protocols to collect whole blood in K2EDTA tubes. For TCRbeta analysis, collaborators shipped samples as frozen whole blood, isolated PBMCs, or DNA extracted from either of those sample types. The chain is encoded by TRBV5-1 joined to TRBJ1-3; the D gene cannot be resolved reliably. The TCR sequence derives from an older woman with COVID-19, enrolled during active disease. The sample consisted of peripheral blood. CDR3 protein: CASFDTGSGNTIYF. The DNA sequence is given as TGCGCCAGCTTCGATACGGGCTCTGGAAACACCATATATTTT.